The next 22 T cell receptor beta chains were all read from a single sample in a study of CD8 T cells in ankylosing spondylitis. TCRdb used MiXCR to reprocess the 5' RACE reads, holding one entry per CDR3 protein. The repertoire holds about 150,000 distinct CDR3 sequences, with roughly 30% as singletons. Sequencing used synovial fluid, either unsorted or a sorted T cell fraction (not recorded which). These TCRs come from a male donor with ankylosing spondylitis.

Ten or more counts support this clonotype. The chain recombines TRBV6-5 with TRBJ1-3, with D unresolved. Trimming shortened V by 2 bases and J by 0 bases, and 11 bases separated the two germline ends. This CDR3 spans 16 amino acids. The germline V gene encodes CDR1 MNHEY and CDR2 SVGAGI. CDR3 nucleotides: TGTGCCAGCAGTTACCAAAGGCCGAACTCTGGAAACACCATATATTTT. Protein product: CASSYQRPNSGNTIYF.

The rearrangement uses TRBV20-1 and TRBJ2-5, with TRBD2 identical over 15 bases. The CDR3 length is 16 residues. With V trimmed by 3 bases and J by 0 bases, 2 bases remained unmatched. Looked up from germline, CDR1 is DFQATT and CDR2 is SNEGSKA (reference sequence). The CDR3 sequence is CSASGTSGRYQETQYF. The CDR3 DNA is TGCAGTGCTAGCGGGACTAGCGGGAGGTACCAAGAGACCCAGTACTTC.

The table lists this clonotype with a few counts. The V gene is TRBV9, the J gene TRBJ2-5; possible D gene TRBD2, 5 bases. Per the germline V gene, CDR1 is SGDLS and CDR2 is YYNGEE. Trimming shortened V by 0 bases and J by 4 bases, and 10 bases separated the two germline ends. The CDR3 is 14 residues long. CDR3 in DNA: TGTGCCAGCAGCGTAGGCATGGCGGGAGAGACCCAGTACTTC. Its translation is CASSVGMAGETQYF.

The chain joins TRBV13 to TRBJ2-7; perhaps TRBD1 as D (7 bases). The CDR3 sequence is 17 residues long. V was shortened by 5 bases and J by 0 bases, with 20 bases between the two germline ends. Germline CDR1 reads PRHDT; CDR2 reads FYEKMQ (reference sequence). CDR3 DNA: TGTGCCAGCAGCACTGGAGGGTGGGACAGTAGCTCCTACGAGCAGTACTTC. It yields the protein CASSTGGWDSSSYEQYF. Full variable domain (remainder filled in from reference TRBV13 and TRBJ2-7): AAGVIQSPRHLIKEKRETATLKCYPIPRHDTVYWYQQGPGQDPQFLISFYEKMQSDKGSIPDRFSAQQFSDYHSELNMSSLELGDSALYFCASSTGGWDSSSYEQYFGPGTRLTVT.

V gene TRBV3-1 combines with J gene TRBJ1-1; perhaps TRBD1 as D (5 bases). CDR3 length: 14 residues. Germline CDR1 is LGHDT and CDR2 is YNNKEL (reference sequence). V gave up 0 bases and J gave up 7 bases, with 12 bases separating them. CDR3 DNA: TGTGCCAGCAGCCAAGACGGGGGGGGGTTTGAAGCTTTCTTT. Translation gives CASSQDGGGFEAFF.

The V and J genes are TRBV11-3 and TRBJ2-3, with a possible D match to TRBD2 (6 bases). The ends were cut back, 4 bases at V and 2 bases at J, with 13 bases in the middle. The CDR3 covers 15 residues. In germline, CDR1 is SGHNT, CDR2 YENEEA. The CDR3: CASSSPGGNTDTQYF. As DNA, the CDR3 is TGTGCCAGCAGCTCCCCCGGGGGAAACACAGATACGCAGTATTTT.

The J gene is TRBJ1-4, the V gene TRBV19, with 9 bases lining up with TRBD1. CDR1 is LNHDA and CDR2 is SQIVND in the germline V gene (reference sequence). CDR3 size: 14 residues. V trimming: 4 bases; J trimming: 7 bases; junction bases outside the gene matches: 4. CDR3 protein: CASSTGTGTEKLFF. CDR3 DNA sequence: TGTGCCAGTAGTACCGGGACAGGGACTGAAAAACTGTTTTTT.

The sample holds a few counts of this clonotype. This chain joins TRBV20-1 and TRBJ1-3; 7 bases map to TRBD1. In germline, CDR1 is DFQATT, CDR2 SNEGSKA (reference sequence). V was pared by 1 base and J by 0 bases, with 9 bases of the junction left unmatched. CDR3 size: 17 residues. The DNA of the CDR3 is TGCAGTGCTAGAGGACAGGGTGGTGGTAGCTCTGGAAACACCATATATTTT. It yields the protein CSARGQGGGSSGNTIYF.

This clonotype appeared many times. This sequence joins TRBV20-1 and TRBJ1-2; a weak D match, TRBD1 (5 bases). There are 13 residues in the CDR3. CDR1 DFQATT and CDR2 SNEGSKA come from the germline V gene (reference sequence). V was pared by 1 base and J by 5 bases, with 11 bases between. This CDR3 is CSARVGTEYGYTF. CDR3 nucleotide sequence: TGCAGTGCTAGAGTGGGGACCGAATATGGCTACACCTTC.

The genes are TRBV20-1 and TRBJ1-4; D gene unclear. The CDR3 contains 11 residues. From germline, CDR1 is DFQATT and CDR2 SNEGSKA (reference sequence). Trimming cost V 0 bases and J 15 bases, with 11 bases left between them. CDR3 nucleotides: TGCAGTGCTAGAGATGGGGAGGTTGTGTTTTTT. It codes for CSARDGEVVFF.

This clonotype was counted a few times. The CDR3 spells CSARSGQGMEKLFF. CDR3 sequence (DNA): TGCAGTGCTAGATCCGGACAGGGGATGGAAAAACTGTTTTTT. The chain employs TRBV20-1 and TRBJ1-4; TRBD1 agrees at 9 bases. The length of the CDR3 is 14 residues. The trim removed 2 bases at V and 8 bases at J, leaving 6 bases unmatched. CDR1 and CDR2 from the germline V gene are DFQATT and SNEGSKA (reference sequence).

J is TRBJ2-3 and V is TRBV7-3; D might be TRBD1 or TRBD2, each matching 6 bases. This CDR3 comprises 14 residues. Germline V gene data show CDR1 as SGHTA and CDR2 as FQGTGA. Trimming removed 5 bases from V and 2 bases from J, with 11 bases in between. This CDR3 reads CASSVGGYTDTQYF. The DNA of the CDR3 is TGTGCCAGCAGCGTAGGGGGGTACACAGATACGCAGTATTTT.

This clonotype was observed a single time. CDR3 sequence reads: CASSVRGNGYTF. CDR3 in DNA: TGTGCCAGCAGTGTAAGGGGGAATGGCTACACCTTC. The J gene is TRBJ1-2, the V gene TRBV2; maybe TRBD1 (6 bases). V lost 4 bases to trimming and J lost 6 bases, with 9 bases between them. CDR1 and CDR2 from the germline V gene are SNHLY and FYNNEI. The CDR3 spans 12 residues. The whole variable domain, filled in from reference TRBV2 and TRBJ1-2, reads EPEVTQTPSHQVTQMGQEVILRCVPISNHLYFYWYRQILGQKVEFLVSFYNNEISEKSEIFDDQFSVERPDGSNFTLKIRSTKLEDSAMYFCASSVRGNGYTFGSGTRLTVV.

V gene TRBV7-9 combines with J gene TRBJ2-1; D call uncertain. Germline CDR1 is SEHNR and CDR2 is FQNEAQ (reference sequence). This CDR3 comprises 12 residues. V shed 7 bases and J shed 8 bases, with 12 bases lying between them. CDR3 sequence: CASTQTEHEQFF. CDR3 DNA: TGTGCCAGCACCCAAACCGAACATGAGCAGTTCTTC.

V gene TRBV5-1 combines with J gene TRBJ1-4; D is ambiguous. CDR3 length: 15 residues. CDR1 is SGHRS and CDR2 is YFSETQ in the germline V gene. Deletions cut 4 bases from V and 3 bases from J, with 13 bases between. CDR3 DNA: TGCGCCAGCAGCCTCTTCGGGGAAGCTAATGAAAAACTGTTTTTT. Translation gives CASSLFGEANEKLFF.

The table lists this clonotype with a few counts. The CDR3 sequence: CASSQQGGQGYEQYF. CDR3 DNA: TGTGCCAGCAGCCAACAGGGGGGACAGGGCTACGAGCAGTACTTC. The genes are TRBV3-1 and TRBJ2-7, with 9 bases that match TRBD1. Trimming removed 2 bases from V and 3 bases from J; junction bases left unmatched: 5. Germline assignment: CDR1 LGHDT and CDR2 YNNKEL (reference sequence). The CDR3 is made up of 15 amino acids.

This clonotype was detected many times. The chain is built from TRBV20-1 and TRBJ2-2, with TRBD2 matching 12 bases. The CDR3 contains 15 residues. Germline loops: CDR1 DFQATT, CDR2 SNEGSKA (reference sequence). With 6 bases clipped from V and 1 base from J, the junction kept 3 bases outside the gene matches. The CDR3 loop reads CSAKTSGRNTGELFF. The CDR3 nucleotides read TGCAGTGCAAAGACTAGCGGGAGGAACACCGGGGAGCTGTTTTTT.

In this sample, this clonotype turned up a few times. The CDR3 DNA sequence: TGCGCCAGCAGCTTGAGCGGGGGGGGTACCAATGAGCAGTTCTTC. Protein sequence: CASSLSGGGTNEQFF. The genes are TRBV5-1 and TRBJ2-1; 10 bases map to TRBD2. This CDR3 comprises 15 residues. Germline values: CDR1 SGHRS, CDR2 YFSETQ. J was trimmed by 6 bases and V by 1 base; bases with no gene match: 4. Full variable domain (remainder filled in from reference TRBV5-1 and TRBJ2-1): KAGVTQTPRYLIKTRGQQVTLSCSPISGHRSVSWYQQTPGQGLQFLFEYFSETQRNKGNFPGRFSGRQFSNSRSEMNVSTLELGDSALYLCASSLSGGGTNEQFFGPGTRLTVL.

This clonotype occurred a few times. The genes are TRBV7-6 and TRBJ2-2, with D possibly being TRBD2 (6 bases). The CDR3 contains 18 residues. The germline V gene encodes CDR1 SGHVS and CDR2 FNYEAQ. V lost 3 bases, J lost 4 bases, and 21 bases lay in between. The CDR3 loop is CASSFTLGLSPATGELFF. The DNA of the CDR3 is TGTGCCAGCAGCTTTACTTTGGGACTGAGCCCAGCCACCGGGGAGCTGTTTTTT.

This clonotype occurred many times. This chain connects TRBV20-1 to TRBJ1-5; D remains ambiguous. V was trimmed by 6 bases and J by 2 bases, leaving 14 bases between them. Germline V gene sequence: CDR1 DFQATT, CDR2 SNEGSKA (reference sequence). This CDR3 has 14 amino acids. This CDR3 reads CSARNPGGNQPQHF. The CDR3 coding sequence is TGCAGTGCAAGGAACCCTGGGGGCAATCAGCCCCAGCATTTT.

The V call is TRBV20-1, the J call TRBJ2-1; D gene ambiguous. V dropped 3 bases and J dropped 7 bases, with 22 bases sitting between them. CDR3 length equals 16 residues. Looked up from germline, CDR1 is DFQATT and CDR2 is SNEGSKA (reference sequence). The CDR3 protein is CSARAPPTVRVNEQFF. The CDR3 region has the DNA TGCAGTGCTAGGGCCCCCCCCACCGTACGGGTAAATGAGCAGTTCTTC.

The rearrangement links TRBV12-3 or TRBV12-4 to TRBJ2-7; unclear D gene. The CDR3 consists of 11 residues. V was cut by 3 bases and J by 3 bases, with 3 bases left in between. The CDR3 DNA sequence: TGTGCCAGCAGTTTCTACTACGAGCAGTACTTC. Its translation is CASSFYYEQYF.